A single sample gave rise to the 31 T cell receptor beta chains below, sequenced in a study of beta chain features in type 1 diabetes. The whole isolated RNA underwent reverse transcription, so sequencing captured expressed TCRB transcripts. Assay: immunoSEQ multiplex PCR; the TCRdb copy retains only in-frame clones and omits some. The sample has about 930,000 clones, roughly 15% seen once. The sequenced material came from naive CD4+ T cells from blood. All receptors derive from a woman younger than 30 in good health.

This clone showed up just a few times. V gene TRBV5-4 combines with J gene TRBJ1-4; D uncertain. Looked up from germline, CDR1 is SGHNT and CDR2 is YYREEE (reference sequence). This CDR3 is built from 15 residues. Between the trimmed V and J ends, which lost 0 bases and 3 bases, there was a span of 9 bases. The CDR3 nucleotides are TGTGCCAGCAGCTTGGTGGGGAACCCTAATGAAAAACTGTTTTTT. This translates into CASSLVGNPNEKLFF.

This clone was detected a few times. The chain has TRBV2 and TRBJ2-3; unclear D gene. CDR1 and CDR2 from the germline V gene are SNHLY and FYNNEI. CDR3 length: 14 amino acids. Trimming took 9 bases from V and 0 from J, leaving 13 bases between them. CDR3 in DNA: TGTGCCAGAACCATTGCGGCTAGCACAGATACGCAGTATTTT. This sequence encodes CARTIAASTDTQYF.

In its sample, this clone was seen a few times. The chain couples TRBV18 to TRBJ1-3; D is unresolved. Trimming shortened V by 1 base and J by 0 bases, and 7 bases separated the two germline ends. The CDR3 extends over 15 amino acids. CDR1 is KGHSH and CDR2 is LQKENI in the germline V gene. As DNA, the CDR3 is TGTGCCAGCTCACCACGTGGAGGCTCTGGAAACACCATATATTTT. Protein product: CASSPRGGSGNTIYF.

This clone appeared a few times. V and J are TRBV5-4 and TRBJ2-5, with TRBD1 identical over 7 bases. Germline CDR1 reads SGHNT; CDR2 reads YYREEE (reference sequence). V gave up 4 bases and J gave up 0 bases; unmatched junction bases: 3. The CDR3 contains 14 residues. The CDR3 DNA follows: TGTGCCAGCAGCCTAGGGACAGACCAAGAGACCCAGTACTTC. Translated: CASSLGTDQETQYF.

This clone came up a few times. The V gene is TRBV28, the J gene TRBJ2-1, with 8 bases lining up with TRBD2. Germline CDR1 is MDHEN and CDR2 is SYDVKM. This CDR3 has 15 amino acids. V lost 6 bases and J lost 4; bases outside the gene matches: 8. The CDR3 sequence is CASSPGGGPYNEQFF. The CDR3 DNA follows: TGTGCCAGCAGCCCCGGGGGGGGGCCGTACAATGAGCAGTTCTTC.

This sequence joins TRBV9 and TRBJ2-7; the D gene is possibly TRBD2 (5 bases). Trimming stripped 6 bases from V and 3 bases from J, with 10 bases between. This CDR3 contains 12 residues. Germline V gene sequence: CDR1 SGDLS, CDR2 YYNGEE. In DNA form, the CDR3 reads TGTGCCAGCAAGAGGAGCGGCTACGAGCAGTACTTC. Its translation is CASKRSGYEQYF.

The table lists this clone with a count of one. The chain carries TRBV6-8 and TRBJ2-7; TRBD2 might be the D (6 bases). The V end lost 4 bases, the J end lost 6 bases, and 13 bases lay between the germline ends. Germline V gene sequence: CDR1 MNHGY, CDR2 SAAAGT. This CDR3 spans 13 amino acids. The CDR3 DNA is TGTGCCAGCAGTTTATTGGGGGGTTCCGAGCAGTACTTC. Protein: CASSLLGGSEQYF.

The chain recombines TRBV7-9 with TRBJ2-7; possibly TRBD2 for D (6 bases). V was trimmed by 2 bases and J by 2 bases, leaving 16 bases between them. The CDR3 spans 16 residues. Germline CDR1 and CDR2: SEHNR and FQNEAQ (reference sequence). The CDR3 nucleotides read TGTGCCAGCAGCTTATTCGACGGGAGTCGCGCCTACGAGCAGTACTTC. Translated, it gives CASSLFDGSRAYEQYF.

The rearrangement links TRBV28 to TRBJ1-1; the match to TRBD1 covers 9 bases. CDR3 length: 14 residues. With V trimmed by 6 bases and J by 11 bases, 13 bases remained unmatched. Germline V gene lookup returns CDR1 MDHEN and CDR2 SYDVKM. In nucleotides, the CDR3 is TGTGCCAGCAGCGGGACAGGGTTGTCTTTGTCGGCTTTCTTT. Its translation is CASSGTGLSLSAFF.

The chain combines TRBV28 with TRBJ2-6; tentative D call: TRBD2 (5 bases). Germline values: CDR1 MDHEN, CDR2 SYDVKM. The CDR3 length is 15 residues. Trimming removed 5 bases at V and 3 bases at J, with 11 bases between. CDR3 nucleotides: TGTGCCAGCAGTCCACGCGGGCTTGGGGCCAACGTCCTGACTTTC. Translated: CASSPRGLGANVLTF.

The chain employs TRBV27 and TRBJ2-1; the D is unclear. Germline CDR1 is MNHEY and CDR2 is SMNVEV (reference sequence). The CDR3 contains 13 residues. The V and J ends lost 6 bases and 2 bases respectively, with 8 bases between them. The CDR3 DNA follows: TGTGCCAGCAGGGCGTTTACCTACAATGAGCAGTTCTTC. Amino acid sequence: CASRAFTYNEQFF.

The chain is built from TRBV6-1 and TRBJ1-3, with unresolved D. With 3 bases removed from V and 0 bases from J, the gap between germline ends came to 6 bases. The CDR3 covers 14 residues. CDR1 is MNHNS, CDR2 SASEGT, per germline. The CDR3 region is CASSDVISGNTIYF. The DNA of the CDR3 is TGTGCCAGCAGTGATGTTATCTCTGGAAACACCATATATTTT.

The rearrangement joins TRBV7-8 to TRBJ1-1, with D hard to call. With 4 bases removed from V and 4 bases from J, the gap between germline ends came to 13 bases. The CDR3 spans 14 residues. Germline lookup yields CDR1 SGHVS and CDR2 FQNEAQ. The CDR3, as DNA: TGTGCCAGCAGCTACCTGTCGGGAGGCACTGAAGCTTTCTTT. It specifies CASSYLSGGTEAFF. Based on the CDR3 plus reference TRBV7-8 and TRBJ1-1, the full variable domain is GAGVSQSPRYKVAKRGQDVALRCDPISGHVSLFWYQQALGQGPEFLTYFQNEAQLDKSGLPSDRFFAERPEGSVSTLKIQRTQQEDSAVYLCASSYLSGGTEAFFGQGTRLTVV.

The chain has TRBV18 and TRBJ2-7; D may be TRBD2 (6 bases). The CDR3 sequence is 14 residues long. Looked up from germline, CDR1 is KGHSH and CDR2 is LQKENI. V dropped 2 bases and J dropped 7 bases, with 15 bases sitting between them. The CDR3 DNA is TGTGCCAGCTCACCAGGGACTGCACTAAGAGAGCAGTACTTC. This sequence encodes CASSPGTALREQYF.

On this clone: The same CDR3 is also encoded by other DNA sequences in this sample. This chain links TRBV18 with TRBJ2-1; 14 bases line up with TRBD2. The CDR3 covers 15 residues. CDR1 KGHSH and CDR2 LQKENI come from the germline V gene. V dropped 3 bases and J dropped 6; count of bases not matched to a gene: 1. The CDR3 region has the DNA TGTGCCAGCTCACCCGGGACTAGCGGGAGCAATGAGCAGTTCTTC. Protein product: CASSPGTSGSNEQFF. The full variable domain, completed using reference TRBV18 and TRBJ2-1, is NAGVMQNPRHLVRRRGQEARLRCSPMKGHSHVYWYRQLPEEGLKFMVYLQKENIIDESGMPKERFSAEFPKEGPSILRIQQVVRGDSAAYFCASSPGTSGSNEQFFGPGTRLTVL.

There are a few counts of this clone. V gene TRBV14 combines with J gene TRBJ2-3; D may match TRBD1 or TRBD2 (5 bases each). This CDR3 spans 15 amino acids. Germline values: CDR1 SGHDN, CDR2 FVKESK. Trimming removed 4 bases at V and 9 bases at J, with 20 bases between. The CDR3 nucleotides read TGTGCCAGCAGCCCAGGACCGTGGGGGACCGGGACGCAGTATTTT. Translated, it gives CASSPGPWGTGTQYF. Complete variable domain (other parts from reference TRBV14 and TRBJ2-3): EAGVTQFPSHSVIEKGQTVTLRCDPISGHDNLYWYRRVMGKEIKFLLHFVKESKQDESGMPNNRFLAERTGGTYSTLKVQPAELEDSGVYFCASSPGPWGTGTQYFGPGTRLTVL.

In this sample, this clone turned up a few times. V usage is TRBV28 and J usage is TRBJ1-5; D gene unclear. V lost 4 bases, J lost 1 base, and 11 bases lay in between. Looked up from germline, CDR1 is MDHEN and CDR2 is SYDVKM. The CDR3 length is 15 residues. CDR3 nucleotides: TGTGCCAGCAGTTCTGGGGTTTCGAGCAATCAGCCCCAGCATTTT. Residues: CASSSGVSSNQPQHF.

This clone was seen a handful of times. V is TRBV5-4 and J is TRBJ1-2; a weak D match, TRBD1 (6 bases). The V gene lost 3 bases and the J gene lost 1 base, with 10 bases spanning the gap. There are 14 residues in the CDR3. In germline, CDR1 is SGHNT, CDR2 YYREEE (reference sequence). CDR3 DNA sequence: TGTGCCAGCAGCTCGGGACACGTTAACTATGGCTACACCTTC. Amino acid sequence: CASSSGHVNYGYTF. Combining the CDR3 with reference TRBV5-4 and TRBJ1-2 gives the whole variable domain ETGVTQSPTHLIKTRGQQVTLRCSSQSGHNTVSWYQQALGQGPQFIFQYYREEENGRGNFPPRFSGLQFPNYSSELNVNALELDDSALYLCASSSGHVNYGYTFGSGTRLTVV.

CDR3 sequence (DNA): TGTGCCAGCAGTGCAACAGGGGGCTATTTCTACGAGCAGTACTTC. This codes for CASSATGGYFYEQYF. The chain employs TRBV25-1 and TRBJ2-7, with 9 bases identical to TRBD1. The germline gives CDR1 MGHDK, CDR2 SYGVNS. The CDR3 runs 15 residues. The J segment lost 3 bases and the V segment lost 4 bases, leaving 7 bases of the junction unmatched.

The V gene is TRBV6-1, the J gene TRBJ1-5; no reliable D call. Per germline, CDR1 MNHNS and CDR2 SASEGT. The CDR3 totals 13 residues. The ends were cut back, 5 bases at V and 4 bases at J, with 9 bases in the middle. DNA of the CDR3: TGTGCCAGCAGTTATCTGAGGAATCAGCCCCAGCATTTT. This translates into CASSYLRNQPQHF.

V is TRBV29-1 and J is TRBJ1-2; 9 nucleotides agree with TRBD1. Trimming at V came to 6 bases and at J to 3 bases, leaving 2 bases not matched to a gene. Germline assignment: CDR1 SQVTM and CDR2 ANQGSEA. This CDR3 is 12 amino acids long. Here the CDR3 DNA reads TGCAGCGTCACAGGGGGCGACTATGGCTACACCTTC. It translates to CSVTGGDYGYTF.

There are a few counts of this clone. The chain has TRBV29-1 and TRBJ1-3, with D unresolved. This CDR3 contains 13 residues. Deletions cut 4 bases from V and 4 bases from J, with 11 bases between. Germline V CDR1 and CDR2: SQVTM, ANQGSEA. DNA of the CDR3: TGCAGCGTTGTTCCGGCCGTCGGAAACACCATATATTTT. It translates to CSVVPAVGNTIYF. Full variable domain (missing parts from reference TRBV29-1 and TRBJ1-3): SAVISQKPSRDICQRGTSLTIQCQVDSQVTMMFWYRQQPGQSLTLIATANQGSEATYESGFVIDKFPISRPNLTFSTLTVSNMSPEDSSIYLCSVVPAVGNTIYFGEGSWLTVV.

The chain has TRBV28 and TRBJ1-5, with D unresolved. The CDR3 contains 13 residues. CDR1 is MDHEN, CDR2 SYDVKM, per germline. The V gene lost 6 bases and the J gene lost 5 bases, with 11 bases spanning the gap. CDR3 loop: CASRPPVYQPQHF. CDR3 in DNA: TGTGCCAGCAGGCCTCCAGTGTATCAGCCCCAGCATTTT.

This clone came up a few times. This chain links TRBV5-6 with TRBJ2-1, with 11 bases fitting TRBD2. The CDR3 covers 15 residues. Germline values: CDR1 SGHDT, CDR2 YYEEEE. V dropped 4 bases and J dropped 5; count of bases not matched to a gene: 5. CDR3 in amino acids: CASSRLAGGNNEQFF. CDR3 coding DNA: TGTGCCAGCAGCCGTCTAGCGGGAGGTAACAATGAGCAGTTCTTC.

CDR3 nucleotides: TGTGCCAGTAGTATCGGAGCGGGGGCTAGCACAGATACGCAGTATTTT. Encoded protein: CASSIGAGASTDTQYF. J is TRBJ2-3 and V is TRBV19; 8 positions agree with TRBD2. The CDR3 is 16 residues long. Germline CDR1 reads LNHDA; CDR2 reads SQIVND (reference sequence). The V gene end was trimmed by 3 bases and the J gene end by 0 bases; junction bases not matched to a gene: 5. Full variable domain (missing parts from reference TRBV19 and TRBJ2-3): DGGITQSPKYLFRKEGQNVTLSCEQNLNHDAMYWYRQDPGQGLRLIYYSQIVNDFQKGDIAEGYSVSREKKESFPLTVTSAQKNPTAFYLCASSIGAGASTDTQYFGPGTRLTVL.

The rearrangement links TRBV5-1 to TRBJ2-5; D is perhaps TRBD1 (6 bases). Germline values: CDR1 SGHRS, CDR2 YFSETQ. There are 14 residues in the CDR3. V shed 7 bases and J shed 1 base, with 14 bases lying between them. In DNA, the CDR3 is TGCGCCAGCGCAACCGGGACACTCCAAGAGACCCAGTACTTC. Encoded protein: CASATGTLQETQYF. The entire variable domain, with the rest obtained from reference TRBV5-1 and TRBJ2-5, is as follows: KAGVTQTPRYLIKTRGQQVTLSCSPISGHRSVSWYQQTPGQGLQFLFEYFSETQRNKGNFPGRFSGRQFSNSRSEMNVSTLELGDSALYLCASATGTLQETQYFGPGTRLLVL.

This clone was observed a few times. The rearrangement uses TRBV28 and TRBJ2-7, with a tentative D call TRBD2 (5 bases). CDR1 and CDR2 (germline): MDHEN, SYDVKM. V was pared by 3 bases and J by 6 bases, with 15 bases between. The CDR3 has 14 residues. The CDR3 sequence: CASSFQRMLTEQYF. In DNA form, the CDR3 reads TGTGCCAGCAGTTTTCAGCGGATGTTAACCGAGCAGTACTTC.

In regard to this clone: A read error is possible here, since a much larger clone lies one base away. Other DNA sequences from this sample encode an identical CDR3 as well. The rearrangement uses TRBV7-9 and TRBJ2-5; D remains ambiguous. Trimming took off 1 base at V and 5 bases at J, with 5 bases between the two ends. CDR3 length: 12 residues. CDR1 SEHNR and CDR2 FQNEAQ come from the germline V gene (reference sequence). CDR3 bases: TGTGCCAGCAGCTTAGTAGGGGAGACCCAGTACTTC. Its translation is CASSLVGETQYF.

This chain joins TRBV14 and TRBJ1-2, with 7 bases lining up with TRBD1. Per the germline V gene, CDR1 is SGHDN and CDR2 is FVKESK. Unmatched junction bases numbered 22, after V lost 1 base and J lost 5 bases. The CDR3 covers 20 residues. DNA of the CDR3: TGTGCCAGCAGCCAAGGCCGAGCAGGGACAGCGTACTTCGGCAGTTATGGCTACACCTTC. Its protein product is CASSQGRAGTAYFGSYGYTF.

The V gene is TRBV9, the J gene TRBJ2-1; TRBD1 agrees at 7 bases. Trimming took 0 bases from V and 10 from J; bases not matched to a gene: 10. This CDR3 region has 15 residues. CDR1 is SGDLS and CDR2 is YYNGEE in the germline V gene. The CDR3 sequence is CASSVAPDRDREQFF. In DNA form, the CDR3 reads TGTGCCAGCAGCGTAGCCCCCGACAGGGATCGGGAGCAGTTCTTC. The variable domain in full, completed from reference TRBV9 and TRBJ2-1, reads DSGVTQTPKHLITATGQRVTLRCSPRSGDLSVYWYQQSLDQGLQFLIQYYNGEERAKGNILERFSAQQFPDLHSELNLSSLELGDSALYFCASSVAPDRDREQFFGPGTRLTVL.

This clone was seen only a few times. V usage is TRBV4-2 and J usage is TRBJ2-1, with 13 bases aligning to TRBD2. After removal of 3 bases from V and 10 bases from J, the junction contained 9 bases not matched to a gene. This CDR3 is built from 16 residues. Germline V gene data show CDR1 as LGHNA and CDR2 as YNFKEQ. Here the CDR3 DNA reads TGTGCCAGCAGCCAGCCCGGGACTAGCGGGGCGGGGGAGCAGTTCTTC. Protein: CASSQPGTSGAGEQFF.